This T cell receptor (beta chain) appears in the sequencing data of a study of T cell changes during pregnancy in multiple sclerosis. Looked up from germline, CDR1 is GTSNPN and CDR2 is SVGIG (reference sequence). Trimming cost V 3 bases and J 2 bases; bases outside gene matches: 3. The CDR3 is 13 residues long. The table came from immunoSEQ multiplex PCR; TCRdb's copy has only in-frame clones and leaves some out. The table shows 65,000 to 70,000 clones, with 80% to 95% occurring only once. This clone was seen a few times. V usage is TRBV30 and J usage is TRBJ1-1, with 7 bases lining up with TRBD1. The material was peripheral blood, obtained in the first trimester of pregnancy. This TCR derives from a female donor with multiple sclerosis, enrolled in a pregnancy study. The CDR3 reads CAWRGTANTEAFF. DNA of the CDR3: TGTGCCTGGAGGGGGACAGCAAACACTGAAGCTTTCTTT.